This passage covers 8 T cell receptor beta chains from one sample sequenced in a study of blood T cell repertoires in COVID-19 (dated by TCRdb to about 2020). Receptors were amplified or captured by the immunoSEQ multiplex PCR assay. TCRdb carries this immuneACCESS record with in-frame sequences only. Its versions omit some clonotypes, under half of them owing to an unresolved V gene in the studies checked, with the rest unexplained. Present in this sample are approximately 470,000 clones, around 90% of which were seen just once. The biggest ten clones account for approximately 0.7% of the sample. The specimen was PBMCs or T cells enriched from blood (not recorded which). The receptors come from a woman younger than 35 who had recovered from COVID-19.

This clone has more than one count but fewer than ten. V is TRBV27 and J is TRBJ1-1, with a possible D match to TRBD1 (6 bases). Trimming cost V 2 bases and J 4 bases, with 20 bases left between them. The CDR3 loop spans 17 amino acids. CDR1 MNHEY and CDR2 SMNVEV come from the germline V gene (reference sequence). The CDR3 loop is CASSLGRVAGVSTEAFF. CDR3 bases: TGTGCCAGCAGTTTAGGAAGGGTTGCAGGGGTAAGCACTGAAGCTTTCTTT.

The CDR3 DNA reads as TGTGCCTGGAGTGTAGGAGGGATTGGCTACGAGCAGTACTTC. Amino acid sequence: CAWSVGGIGYEQYF. V gene TRBV30 combines with J gene TRBJ2-7; D is possibly TRBD2 (6 bases). V was trimmed by 0 bases and J by 3 bases, leaving 12 bases between them. Germline assignment: CDR1 GTSNPN and CDR2 SVGIG (reference sequence). The CDR3 runs to 14 residues.

The chain has TRBV2 and TRBJ2-1; 9 nucleotides match TRBD2. Trimming removed 5 bases from V and 5 bases from J; junction bases left unmatched: 4. CDR1 is SNHLY, CDR2 FYNNEI, per germline. This CDR3 has 14 amino acids. The CDR3 spells CASSLAGQHNEQFF. The CDR3 DNA sequence: TGTGCCAGCAGTCTAGCGGGGCAACACAATGAGCAGTTCTTC.

The gene calls are TRBV27 and TRBJ1-1; weak D call: TRBD1 (6 bases). Deletions cut 6 bases from V and 9 bases from J, with 14 bases between. CDR3 size: 12 residues. The germline CDR1 and CDR2 sequences are MNHEY and SMNVEV (reference sequence). The CDR3 region is CASSQTGSKAFF. In DNA, the CDR3 is TGTGCCAGCAGCCAGACAGGCAGCAAAGCTTTCTTT.

The rearrangement uses TRBV28 and TRBJ1-4; 11 nucleotides align to TRBD1. V shed 8 bases and J 5 bases; nucleotides not matched to a gene: 4. In germline, CDR1 is MDHEN, CDR2 SYDVKM. There are 14 residues in the CDR3. CDR3 nucleotide sequence: TGTGCCAGCCTTCGGGACAGGGGGAATGAAAAACTGTTTTTT. Translated: CASLRDRGNEKLFF.

The J gene is TRBJ1-4, the V gene TRBV7-9, with D hard to call. CDR1 and CDR2 from the germline V gene are SEHNR and FQNEAQ (reference sequence). The V gene lost 2 bases and the J gene lost 6 bases, with 10 bases spanning the gap. The CDR3 totals 14 residues. The CDR3 nucleotides are TGTGCCAGCAGCTTAATCAGTCTTCATGAAAAACTGTTTTTT. Its protein is CASSLISLHEKLFF.

This clone has a handful of counts. This chain joins TRBV12-3 or TRBV12-4 and TRBJ1-4; no clear D. V was shortened by 6 bases and J by 5 bases, with 10 bases between the two germline ends. The CDR3 runs to 13 residues. DNA of the CDR3: TGTGCCAGCAGCTTGGCCTCAAATGAAAAACTGTTTTTT. Its translation: CASSLASNEKLFF.

This sequence joins TRBV7-9 and TRBJ1-4; D is undetermined. CDR3 size: 13 residues. The V and J ends lost 2 bases and 8 bases respectively, with 9 bases between them. Germline V gene lookup returns CDR1 SEHNR and CDR2 FQNEAQ (reference sequence). The CDR3 sequence is CASSLPGAEKLFF. Written as DNA, the CDR3 is TGTGCCAGCAGCTTACCAGGCGCCGAAAAACTGTTTTTT.